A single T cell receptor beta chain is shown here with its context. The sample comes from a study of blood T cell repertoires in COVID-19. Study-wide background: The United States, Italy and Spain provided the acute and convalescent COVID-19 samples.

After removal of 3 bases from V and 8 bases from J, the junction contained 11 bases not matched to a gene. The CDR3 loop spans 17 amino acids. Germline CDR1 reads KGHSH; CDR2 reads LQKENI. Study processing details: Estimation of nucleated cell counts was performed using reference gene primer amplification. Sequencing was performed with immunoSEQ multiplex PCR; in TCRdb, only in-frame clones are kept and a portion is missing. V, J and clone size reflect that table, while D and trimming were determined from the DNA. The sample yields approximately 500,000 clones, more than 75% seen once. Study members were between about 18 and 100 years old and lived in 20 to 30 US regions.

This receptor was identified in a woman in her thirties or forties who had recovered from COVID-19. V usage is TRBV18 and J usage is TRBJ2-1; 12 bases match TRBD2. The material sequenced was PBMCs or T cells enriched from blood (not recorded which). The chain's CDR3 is CASSPLPSGRALHEQFF. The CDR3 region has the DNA TGTGCCAGCTCACCCCTTCCTAGCGGGAGGGCTTTGCATGAGCAGTTCTTC.